These T cell receptor beta chains were read from a single sample in a study of blood T cells in healthy people across ages. In TCRdb, the 5' RACE reads were re-called with MiXCR into one record per CDR3 protein. The sample has about 730,000 distinct CDR3 sequences; about 42% are singletons. The sample was blood. These receptors all come from a woman aged 60-75 years in good health. CDR3s include the opening cysteine and the closing phenylalanine or tryptophan. A D gene is named only where the DNA matches it firmly. Where a row states a size, it is once, few, many or the class of an expanded clone; other rows omit it.

d_gene: -; v_gene: TRBV3-1; j_gene: TRBJ2-6; abundance: few; CDR3aa: CASSQSDARDGHSGANVLTF; CDR3nt: TGTGCCAGCAGCCAATCTGACGCCCGGGACGGCCACTCTGGGGCCAACGTCCTGACTTTC
d_gene: TRBD1; v_gene: TRBV5-1; j_gene: TRBJ2-7; abundance: -; CDR3aa: CASRQGFYEQYF; CDR3nt: TGCGCCAGCAGACAGGGGTTCTACGAGCAGTACTTC
d_gene: TRBD1; v_gene: TRBV9; j_gene: TRBJ2-7; abundance: -; CDR3aa: CASSVGGTGGNEQYF; CDR3nt: TGTGCCAGCAGCGTAGGTGGGACAGGTGGCAATGAGCAGTACTTC
d_gene: -; v_gene: TRBV5-6; j_gene: TRBJ1-2; abundance: few; CDR3aa: CASSRQLREGYTF; CDR3nt: TGTGCCAGCAGCCGACAACTCCGGGAGGGCTACACCTTC
d_gene: -; v_gene: TRBV6-5; j_gene: TRBJ2-7; abundance: -; CDR3aa: CASMGGGLEYF; CDR3nt: TGTGCCAGCATGGGCGGTGGGCTTGAGTACTTC
d_gene: TRBD2; v_gene: TRBV5-1; j_gene: TRBJ2-7; abundance: few; CDR3aa: CASSLELAGGSYEQYF; CDR3nt: TGCGCCAGCAGCTTGGAACTAGCGGGGGGCTCCTACGAGCAGTACTTC
d_gene: -; v_gene: TRBV20-1; j_gene: TRBJ1-3; abundance: -; CDR3aa: CSALRGGVVLSGNTIYF; CDR3nt: TGCAGTGCTCTTCGGGGGGGGGTAGTGCTCTCTGGAAACACCATATATTTT
d_gene: -; v_gene: TRBV5-6; j_gene: TRBJ2-7; abundance: few; CDR3aa: CASSSPGRDSYEQYF; CDR3nt: TGTGCCAGCAGCTCTCCGGGACGGGACTCCTACGAGCAGTACTTC
d_gene: -; v_gene: TRBV3-1; j_gene: TRBJ2-7; abundance: few; CDR3aa: CASSQVWDAGEQYF; CDR3nt: TGTGCCAGCAGCCAAGTCTGGGATGCCGGCGAGCAGTACTTC
d_gene: -; v_gene: TRBV9; j_gene: TRBJ2-1; abundance: -; CDR3aa: CASSIGTTNNEQFF; CDR3nt: TGTGCCAGCAGCATCGGGACAACTAACAATGAGCAGTTCTTC
d_gene: -; v_gene: TRBV3-1; j_gene: TRBJ1-6; abundance: once; CDR3aa: CASSRSRTDGSPLHF; CDR3nt: TGTGCCAGCAGCCGAAGTAGGACAGATGGGTCACCCCTCCACTTT
d_gene: -; v_gene: TRBV5-1; j_gene: TRBJ2-7; abundance: few; CDR3aa: CASSLGTPNEQYF; CDR3nt: TGCGCCAGCAGCTTGGGGACACCCAACGAGCAGTACTTC
d_gene: -; v_gene: TRBV2; j_gene: TRBJ2-6; abundance: -; CDR3aa: CATRVGSGANVLTF; CDR3nt: TGTGCCACCCGGGTGGGCTCTGGGGCCAACGTCCTGACTTTC
d_gene: -; v_gene: TRBV4-1; j_gene: TRBJ2-1; abundance: -; CDR3aa: CASNRALSGYNEQFF; CDR3nt: TGCGCCAGCAATCGGGCCCTGAGTGGGTACAATGAGCAGTTCTTC
d_gene: -; v_gene: TRBV4-3; j_gene: TRBJ2-3; abundance: -; CDR3aa: CASSQDIGTTDTQYF; CDR3nt: TGCGCCAGCAGCCAAGATATTGGCACCACAGATACGCAGTATTTT
d_gene: TRBD2; v_gene: TRBV5-4; j_gene: TRBJ2-1; abundance: few; CDR3aa: CASSPGGTSGRYYNEQFF; CDR3nt: TGTGCCAGCAGCCCGGGGGGGACTAGCGGGAGGTACTACAATGAGCAGTTCTTC
d_gene: -; v_gene: TRBV21-1; j_gene: TRBJ2-7; abundance: -; CDR3aa: CAGPKGREHLRSYEQYF; CDR3nt: TGTGCCGGCCCCAAGGGAAGGGAACACTTACGCTCCTACGAGCAGTACTTC
d_gene: -; v_gene: TRBV6-1; j_gene: TRBJ2-7; abundance: -; CDR3aa: CASIGRAQSYEQYF; CDR3nt: TGTGCCAGCATAGGGAGAGCGCAGTCCTACGAGCAGTACTTC
d_gene: -; v_gene: TRBV7-9; j_gene: TRBJ1-1; abundance: few; CDR3aa: CASSFSSGMNTEAFF; CDR3nt: TGTGCCAGCAGCTTTAGTTCGGGGATGAACACTGAAGCTTTCTTT
d_gene: -; v_gene: TRBV9; j_gene: TRBJ2-3; abundance: -; CDR3aa: CASSGSVWDTDTQYF; CDR3nt: TGTGCCAGCAGCGGTTCCGTTTGGGACACAGATACGCAGTATTTT
d_gene: TRBD2; v_gene: TRBV4-2; j_gene: TRBJ2-3; abundance: once; CDR3aa: CASSQGTSGGQYF; CDR3nt: TGTGCCAGCAGCCAAGGGACTAGCGGGGGGCAGTATTTT
d_gene: TRBD1; v_gene: TRBV28; j_gene: TRBJ1-5; abundance: -; CDR3aa: CASRTGTASNQPQHF; CDR3nt: TGTGCCAGCAGAACCGGGACAGCAAGCAATCAGCCCCAGCATTTT
d_gene: -; v_gene: TRBV7-7; j_gene: TRBJ2-1; abundance: few; CDR3aa: CASSSGRADNEQFF; CDR3nt: TGTGCTAGCAGCTCCGGAAGGGCGGACAATGAGCAGTTCTTC
d_gene: TRBD1; v_gene: TRBV12-3/TRBV12-4; j_gene: TRBJ2-5; abundance: -; CDR3aa: CANSKGQGAQETQYF; CDR3nt: TGTGCCAACAGTAAGGGACAGGGGGCTCAAGAGACCCAGTACTTC
d_gene: -; v_gene: TRBV6-2/TRBV6-3; j_gene: TRBJ1-6; abundance: -; CDR3aa: CASSLDPGMRSPLHF; CDR3nt: TGTGCCAGCAGTTTAGACCCGGGAATGCGGTCACCCCTCCACTTT
d_gene: TRBD2; v_gene: TRBV2; j_gene: TRBJ2-7; abundance: -; CDR3aa: CASHTSVGDYEQYF; CDR3nt: TGTGCCAGCCACACTAGCGTGGGAGACTACGAGCAGTACTTC
d_gene: TRBD2; v_gene: TRBV12-3/TRBV12-4; j_gene: TRBJ2-7; abundance: -; CDR3aa: CASSWRGLEKYEQYF; CDR3nt: TGTGCCAGCAGTTGGCGCGGACTAGAAAAGTACGAGCAGTACTTC
d_gene: TRBD1; v_gene: TRBV7-3; j_gene: TRBJ2-7; abundance: -; CDR3aa: CASSPTGDEVEQYF; CDR3nt: TGTGCCAGCAGCCCTACAGGGGATGAAGTCGAGCAGTACTTC
d_gene: TRBD1; v_gene: TRBV5-1; j_gene: TRBJ1-2; abundance: few; CDR3aa: CASSFDREAGYTF; CDR3nt: TGCGCCAGCAGCTTTGACAGGGAGGCTGGCTACACCTTC
d_gene: -; v_gene: TRBV3-1; j_gene: TRBJ2-5; abundance: few; CDR3aa: CASSPFPKETQYF; CDR3nt: TGTGCCAGCAGCCCCTTCCCTAAAGAGACCCAGTACTTC
d_gene: -; v_gene: TRBV7-9; j_gene: TRBJ2-1; abundance: many; CDR3aa: CASRTQVASYFNEQFF; CDR3nt: TGTGCCAGCAGAACACAGGTCGCGAGCTACTTCAATGAGCAGTTCTTC
d_gene: -; v_gene: TRBV7-2; j_gene: TRBJ2-2; abundance: once; CDR3aa: CASRFTRASGELFF; CDR3nt: TGTGCCAGCAGGTTTACCCGGGCGTCCGGGGAGCTGTTTTTT
d_gene: TRBD1; v_gene: TRBV2; j_gene: TRBJ2-7; abundance: few; CDR3aa: CASKTETGIRYEQYF; CDR3nt: TGTGCCAGCAAAACGGAGACAGGGATACGCTACGAGCAGTACTTC
d_gene: TRBD1; v_gene: TRBV18; j_gene: TRBJ1-5; abundance: -; CDR3aa: CASSLERTGGFQPQHF; CDR3nt: TGTGCCAGCTCACTTGAGAGGACAGGGGGCTTTCAGCCCCAGCATTTT
d_gene: TRBD2; v_gene: TRBV12-3/TRBV12-4; j_gene: TRBJ2-1; abundance: -; CDR3aa: CASSSQGSGSWDNEQFF; CDR3nt: TGTGCCAGCAGTTCCCAGGGTAGCGGGAGTTGGGACAATGAGCAGTTCTTC
d_gene: TRBD1; v_gene: TRBV7-6; j_gene: TRBJ2-3; abundance: -; CDR3aa: CASSRSSRGHTDTQYF; CDR3nt: TGTGCCAGCAGCCGTTCAAGTAGGGGGCACACAGATACGCAGTATTTT
d_gene: -; v_gene: TRBV6-5; j_gene: TRBJ2-6; abundance: many; CDR3aa: CASSYGGSGANVLTF; CDR3nt: TGTGCCAGCAGCTACGGGGGTTCTGGGGCCAACGTCCTGACTTTC
d_gene: TRBD2; v_gene: TRBV12-3/TRBV12-4; j_gene: TRBJ2-3; abundance: -; CDR3aa: CASSLALAGGRTDTQYF; CDR3nt: TGTGCCAGCAGTTTAGCTCTAGCGGGAGGGAGGACAGATACGCAGTATTTT
d_gene: TRBD2; v_gene: TRBV7-8; j_gene: TRBJ2-5; abundance: -; CDR3aa: CASSFTSGVKTQYF; CDR3nt: TGTGCCAGCAGCTTCACTAGCGGGGTAAAGACCCAGTACTTC
d_gene: -; v_gene: TRBV29-1; j_gene: TRBJ2-1; abundance: many; CDR3aa: CSPPYPNEQFF; CDR3nt: TGCAGCCCACCCTACCCCAATGAGCAGTTCTTC
d_gene: -; v_gene: TRBV2; j_gene: TRBJ2-1; abundance: -; CDR3aa: CASSERTATEFF; CDR3nt: TGTGCCAGCAGTGAACGGACAGCAACGGAGTTCTTC
d_gene: -; v_gene: TRBV4-3; j_gene: TRBJ2-1; abundance: many; CDR3aa: CASSQRGGANEQFF; CDR3nt: TGCGCCAGCAGCCAACGTGGGGGGGCTAATGAGCAGTTCTTC